These T cell receptor beta chains were read from a single sample in a study of blood T cell repertoires in COVID-19. TCRdb's table, derived via immunoSEQ multiplex PCR, lists solely in-frame clones and lacks some. The sample includes about 230,000 clones, over 65% of them seen just once. Sample: peripheral blood. The receptor source for this set is a woman in her sixties or seventies with active or convalescent COVID-19. Both conserved end residues are part of each CDR3. A D gene is named only where the DNA matches it firmly. Size tells how often a clone was seen (once, few, many) or the class of an expanded clone, and some rows leave it out.

J gene: TRBJ2-7; V gene: TRBV5-4; clone size: -; D gene: -; CDR3 DNA: TGTGCCAGCAGCTTGATAGCGTCCCCTAACGAGCAGTACTTC; CDR3 protein: CASSLIASPNEQYF
J gene: TRBJ2-7; V gene: TRBV3-1/TRBV3-2; clone size: -; D gene: -; CDR3 DNA: TGTGCCAGCAGCCACGGGTACGAGCAGTACTTC; CDR3 protein: CASSHGYEQYF
J gene: TRBJ2-7; V gene: TRBV5-1; clone size: -; D gene: -; CDR3 DNA: TGCGCCAGCAGCTCCGGCGGGTTTGCGGATCTGGCTTCTTTC; CDR3 protein: CASSSGGFADLASF
J gene: TRBJ2-2; V gene: TRBV5-1; clone size: -; D gene: TRBD1; CDR3 DNA: TGCGCCAGCAGCCGACAGGGATACCCCGGGGAGCTGTTTTTT; CDR3 protein: CASSRQGYPGELFF
J gene: TRBJ2-4; V gene: TRBV12-3/TRBV12-4; clone size: -; D gene: -; CDR3 DNA: TGTGCCAGCAGCCGAGACTCGGGAAACATTCAGTACTTC; CDR3 protein: CASSRDSGNIQYF
J gene: TRBJ1-5; V gene: TRBV30; clone size: once; D gene: -; CDR3 DNA: TGTGCCTGGAGCGGAGGAGGAACTCAGCCCCAGCATTTT; CDR3 protein: CAWSGGGTQPQHF
J gene: TRBJ2-5; V gene: TRBV19; clone size: -; D gene: TRBD1; CDR3 DNA: TGTGCCAGTAGTACACAGGGGGCCAAGGAGACCCAGTACTTC; CDR3 protein: CASSTQGAKETQYF
J gene: TRBJ2-7; V gene: TRBV5-1; clone size: -; D gene: -; CDR3 DNA: TGCGCCAGCAGCTCCGAGCCCCAGGGTATGCACGAGCAGTACTTC; CDR3 protein: CASSSEPQGMHEQYF
J gene: TRBJ2-3; V gene: TRBV6-4; clone size: -; D gene: -; CDR3 DNA: TGTGCCAGCAGTAGAGACAGGTCCCCGTCAGATACGCAGTATTTT; CDR3 protein: CASSRDRSPSDTQYF
J gene: TRBJ2-1; V gene: TRBV18; clone size: -; D gene: -; CDR3 DNA: TGTGCCAGTCGGGGGTACGAGCAGTTCTTC; CDR3 protein: CASRGYEQFF
J gene: TRBJ1-4; V gene: TRBV19; clone size: -; D gene: -; CDR3 DNA: TGTGCCAGTAGTCCAACCGGGAGGGGATTGACTAATGAAAAACTGTTTTTT; CDR3 protein: CASSPTGRGLTNEKLFF
J gene: TRBJ1-5; V gene: TRBV18; clone size: once; D gene: -; CDR3 DNA: TGTGCCAGCTCACCAGGCAGTAGCAATCAGCCCCAGCATTTT; CDR3 protein: CASSPGSSNQPQHF
J gene: TRBJ1-5; V gene: TRBV30; clone size: -; D gene: TRBD1; CDR3 DNA: TGTGCCTGGAGTGTAGGGTGGGACAGCTACATTCAGCCCCAGCATTTT; CDR3 protein: CAWSVGWDSYIQPQHF
J gene: TRBJ1-3; V gene: TRBV2; clone size: -; D gene: -; CDR3 DNA: TGTGCCAGCAGCGGGGGAGAGTCTGGAAACACCATATATTTT; CDR3 protein: CASSGGESGNTIYF
J gene: TRBJ1-6; V gene: TRBV28; clone size: -; D gene: TRBD1; CDR3 DNA: TGTGCCAGCAGGACTGGACAGGGGGGTAATTCACCCCTCCACTTT; CDR3 protein: CASRTGQGGNSPLHF
J gene: TRBJ1-4; V gene: TRBV6-5; clone size: many; D gene: TRBD1; CDR3 DNA: TGTGCCAGCAGTCCACAGGGGGCGCGGAGAAAACTGTTTTTT; CDR3 protein: CASSPQGARRKLFF
J gene: TRBJ2-7; V gene: TRBV13; clone size: -; D gene: -; CDR3 DNA: TGTGCCAGCAGCCGTAGGGGGAGCTCCTACGAGCAGTACTTC; CDR3 protein: CASSRRGSSYEQYF
J gene: TRBJ1-4; V gene: TRBV3-1/TRBV3-2; clone size: once; D gene: TRBD1; CDR3 DNA: TGTGCCAGCAGCCAGGCTTCTACAGGGGGTCGGGAAAAACTGTTTTTT; CDR3 protein: CASSQASTGGREKLFF
J gene: TRBJ2-3; V gene: TRBV28; clone size: -; D gene: TRBD2; CDR3 DNA: TGTGCCAGCAGTTCGGGACTAGCGGGCCTCACAGATACGCAGTATTTT; CDR3 protein: CASSSGLAGLTDTQYF
J gene: TRBJ2-5; V gene: TRBV9; clone size: -; D gene: TRBD1; CDR3 DNA: TGTGCCAGCAGCTTGACAGGGTCCCAAGAGACCCAGTACTTC; CDR3 protein: CASSLTGSQETQYF
J gene: TRBJ2-4; V gene: TRBV10-1; clone size: once; D gene: TRBD1; CDR3 DNA: TGCGCCAGCAGTGGACAGGGTGGGGGCATTCAGTACTTC; CDR3 protein: CASSGQGGGIQYF
J gene: TRBJ1-5; V gene: TRBV6-4; clone size: few; D gene: -; CDR3 DNA: TGTGCCAGCAGTGATGAGGGGGGCAATCAGCCCCAGCATTTT; CDR3 protein: CASSDEGGNQPQHF
J gene: TRBJ1-2; V gene: TRBV6-2/TRBV6-3; clone size: -; D gene: TRBD1; CDR3 DNA: TGTGCCAGCAGTTACGTCGGCAGGGGGTATGGCTACACCTTC; CDR3 protein: CASSYVGRGYGYTF
J gene: TRBJ1-4; V gene: TRBV7-9; clone size: -; D gene: -; CDR3 DNA: TGTGCCAGCAGCTTAGATCTCCATCAGGGCAAACTGTTTTTT; CDR3 protein: CASSLDLHQGKLFF
J gene: TRBJ2-3; V gene: TRBV2; clone size: -; D gene: -; CDR3 DNA: TGTGCCAGCAGAGCCCAAGGACTAACGGGGGAGTATTTT; CDR3 protein: CASRAQGLTGEYF
J gene: TRBJ1-6; V gene: TRBV12-3/TRBV12-4; clone size: -; D gene: -; CDR3 DNA: TGTGCCAGCAGCGGGGGCTATAATTCACCCCTCCACTTT; CDR3 protein: CASSGGYNSPLHF
J gene: TRBJ1-1; V gene: TRBV11-2; clone size: -; D gene: -; CDR3 DNA: TGTGCCAGCAGCTCAATAGACGCCATTCGGGCTGAAGCTTTCTTT; CDR3 protein: CASSSIDAIRAEAFF
J gene: TRBJ2-4; V gene: TRBV7-9; clone size: -; D gene: -; CDR3 DNA: TGTGCCAGCAGCTATGCGGGCCAAAACATTCAGTACTTC; CDR3 protein: CASSYAGQNIQYF
J gene: TRBJ2-3; V gene: TRBV19; clone size: -; D gene: -; CDR3 DNA: TGTGCCAGTAGTACGCGACAGGCGGATACGCAGTATTTT; CDR3 protein: CASSTRQADTQYF
J gene: TRBJ1-3; V gene: TRBV5-6; clone size: -; D gene: -; CDR3 DNA: TGTGCCAGCAGCTCCCCCGGGGGCTCTGGAAACACCATATATTTT; CDR3 protein: CASSSPGGSGNTIYF
J gene: TRBJ1-6; V gene: TRBV30; clone size: few; D gene: -; CDR3 DNA: TGTGCCTGGGCTCGACAGGACAGTTGGGGCTATAATTCACCCCTCCACTTT; CDR3 protein: CAWARQDSWGYNSPLHF
J gene: TRBJ2-7; V gene: TRBV9; clone size: few; D gene: TRBD1; CDR3 DNA: TGTGCCAGCAGCCGGGACAGGGGAACCTACGAGCAGTACTTC; CDR3 protein: CASSRDRGTYEQYF
J gene: TRBJ2-3; V gene: TRBV18; clone size: -; D gene: TRBD1; CDR3 DNA: TGTGCCAGCTCACCGACAGGGCTCACAGATACGCAGTATTTT; CDR3 protein: CASSPTGLTDTQYF
J gene: TRBJ2-1; V gene: TRBV18; clone size: -; D gene: -; CDR3 DNA: TGTGCCAGCTCTCTTTACGGTGAAAATGAGCAGTTCTTC; CDR3 protein: CASSLYGENEQFF
J gene: TRBJ1-4; V gene: TRBV5-1; clone size: -; D gene: -; CDR3 DNA: TGCGCCAGCAGCCCCGGCCGGGGGTGGGGGGGAGAAAAACTGTTTTTT; CDR3 protein: CASSPGRGWGGEKLFF
J gene: TRBJ2-5; V gene: TRBV5-1; clone size: -; D gene: TRBD1; CDR3 DNA: TGCGCCAGCAGCTTGGGGGCTAGCTCAAAGGGGGCAGAGACCCAGTACTTC; CDR3 protein: CASSLGASSKGAETQYF
J gene: TRBJ2-1; V gene: TRBV5-6; clone size: -; D gene: TRBD1; CDR3 DNA: TGTGCCAGCAGCCGACAGGGAATAAGGCAGTTCTTC; CDR3 protein: CASSRQGIRQFF
J gene: TRBJ1-4; V gene: TRBV19; clone size: few; D gene: -; CDR3 DNA: TGTGCCAGTACTAATCTCAGGGGAGTCGCAACTAATGAAAAACTGTTTTTT; CDR3 protein: CASTNLRGVATNEKLFF
J gene: TRBJ1-5; V gene: TRBV7-3; clone size: few; D gene: -; CDR3 DNA: TGTGCCAGCAGTCGAACAGGCAATCAGCCCCAGCATTTT; CDR3 protein: CASSRTGNQPQHF
J gene: TRBJ2-1; V gene: TRBV29-1; clone size: -; D gene: TRBD1; CDR3 DNA: TGCAGCGCACGACAGGGGATAAGCGCCTACAATGAGCAGTTCTTC; CDR3 protein: CSARQGISAYNEQFF
J gene: TRBJ2-4; V gene: TRBV19; clone size: once; D gene: -; CDR3 DNA: TGTGCCAGTAGCGATCCCCCTGCAGGGCCCAAAAACATTCAGTACTTC; CDR3 protein: CASSDPPAGPKNIQYF
J gene: TRBJ1-4; V gene: TRBV6-5; clone size: once; D gene: -; CDR3 DNA: TGTGCCAGCAGTTACTCGAGAGGGTCGAGTGAAAAACTGTTTTTT; CDR3 protein: CASSYSRGSSEKLFF
J gene: TRBJ2-3; V gene: TRBV18; clone size: -; D gene: -; CDR3 DNA: TGTGCCAGCTCACCACCGAGGGTGGATACGCAGTATTTT; CDR3 protein: CASSPPRVDTQYF
J gene: TRBJ1-5; V gene: TRBV18; clone size: -; D gene: -; CDR3 DNA: TGTGCCAGCTCACCGCCGGGACAGCCCCAGCATTTT; CDR3 protein: CASSPPGQPQHF
J gene: TRBJ2-3; V gene: TRBV18; clone size: -; D gene: -; CDR3 DNA: TGTGCCAGCTCACCAATAAGGAGGGCGGGGCACCCAGATACGCAGTATTTT; CDR3 protein: CASSPIRRAGHPDTQYF
J gene: TRBJ2-7; V gene: TRBV19; clone size: -; D gene: -; CDR3 DNA: TGTGCCAGTCAAGCCCGACGACAGGTGAACTACGAGCAGTACTTC; CDR3 protein: CASQARRQVNYEQYF